These 2 T cell receptor beta chains originate from one sample sequenced in a study of shared clonotypes between healthy human individuals (TCRdb year 2020). Library generation was performed with the immunoSEQ multiplex PCR assay. As stored in TCRdb, this immuneACCESS dataset retains in-frame rearrangements with V and J assigned. A fraction of the clones does not appear; measured against another copy, unresolved V genes explain less than half of the discrepancy, and the remainder lacks a known reason. In all, the sample holds 700,000 or so clones, and 72% of those were seen once. The ten largest make up 1.8% of the sample. The sequenced sample consisted of memory CD4+ T cells sorted from blood. What this sample's cell subset or site label stands for: CD45RA-negative fraction. Receptors were obtained from a woman aged 30 to 39 in good health.

This clone was observed a few times. The V gene is TRBV30, the J gene TRBJ1-1, with D unclear. Germline V lookup: CDR1 GTSNPN, CDR2 SVGIG (reference sequence). The CDR3 is made up of 12 amino acids. The V end was cut by 6 bases, the J end by 1 base, with 9 bases between. The CDR3, as DNA: TGTGCCTGCACGGGCCCGAACACTGAAGCTTTCTTT. Amino acids: CACTGPNTEAFF.

The chain combines TRBV6-4 with TRBJ2-1; 10 nucleotides line up with TRBD2. Losses at the gene ends were 3 bases for V and 8 bases for J; bases not matched to a gene: 7. The CDR3 length is 15 residues. Germline V CDR1 and CDR2: MRHNA, SNTAGT. The CDR3 DNA sequence: TGTGCCAGCAGTGAACTAGCGGGGAGAGGTGATGAGCAGTTCTTC. It yields the protein CASSELAGRGDEQFF.